These T cell receptor beta chains were read from a single sample in a study of breast tumors, draining lymph nodes, adjacent tissues. TCRdb itself ran the multiplex PCR reads through MiXCR, one entry per CDR3 protein. The sample has some 52,000 distinct CDR3 sequences, around 40% seen once. Sequencing was carried out using breast tumor tissue. Receptor source: a female donor with breast cancer. Some clones in this sample may be carry-over from other donors' samples. CDR3s include the opening cysteine and the closing phenylalanine or tryptophan. D genes are given only for firm matches. The size of a clone is reported for some rows only, either as once, few or many, or as a class for expanded clones.

j_call | d_call | clone_size | v_call | cdr3_aa | cdr3_nt
TRBJ1-3 | . | many | TRBV30 | CAWSPGPSSGNTIYF | TGTGCCTGGAGTCCGGGACCGAGCTCTGGAAACACCATATATTTT
TRBJ2-7 | TRBD2 | . | TRBV20-1 | CSARSSGSRSYEQYF | TGCAGTGCTAGATCCAGCGGGAGCCGATCCTACGAGCAGTACTTC
TRBJ1-1 | TRBD1 | . | TRBV6-4 | CASSPAGGATEAFF | TGTGCCAGCTCCCCCGCAGGGGGAGCTACTGAAGCTTTCTTT
TRBJ2-5 | . | many | TRBV7-3 | CASSFRSGQNGETQYF | TGTGCCAGCAGCTTTCGTTCGGGACAAAACGGAGAGACCCAGTACTTC
TRBJ2-7 | . | many | TRBV19 | CASSIRGGAYEQYF | TGTGCCAGTAGTATAAGGGGCGGTGCCTACGAGCAGTACTTC
TRBJ2-5 | TRBD2 | . | TRBV10-3 | CAISVRAGGMETQYF | TGTGCCATCAGTGTGCGGGCGGGAGGGATGGAGACCCAGTACTTC
TRBJ2-1 | . | many | TRBV7-8 | CASSLDRENEQFF | TGTGCCAGCAGCTTAGATAGGGAGAATGAGCAGTTCTTC
TRBJ1-4 | TRBD1 | once | TRBV7-3 | CASSQQGGREKLFF | TGTGCCAGCAGCCAACAGGGGGGGCGTGAAAAACTGTTTTTT
TRBJ2-4 | TRBD1 | few | TRBV9 | CASSPQGAQNIQSF | TGTGCCAGCAGCCCTCAGGGGGCCCAAAACATTCAGTCCTTC
TRBJ2-4 | . | many | TRBV7-2 | CASSSDAAKNIQYF | TGTGCCAGCAGTTCAGACGCCGCCAAAAACATTCAGTACTTC
TRBJ1-5 | TRBD1 | . | TRBV6-6 | CASSDRVRQPQHF | TGTGCCAGCAGTGACAGGGTCCGTCAGCCCCAGCACTTT
TRBJ2-3 | . | many | TRBV29-1 | CSAEPRGRGSDTQYF | TGCAGCGCCGAACCTCGGGGAAGAGGGTCGGATACGCAGTATTTT
TRBJ2-1 | . | many | TRBV7-2 | CASSRSLSEGGFF | TGTGCCAGCAGCCGGAGCCTTAGCGAGGGGGGGTTCTTC
TRBJ1-4 | . | many | TRBV6-5 | CASRPGRLKGNNEKLFF | TGTGCCAGCAGACCGGGTCGCCTCAAAGGAAATAATGAAAAACTGTTTTTT
TRBJ2-5 | . | many | TRBV11-3 | CASSSRRETQYF | TGTGCCAGCAGCTCGCGGCGGGAGACCCAGTACTTC
TRBJ1-2 | . | . | TRBV10-3 | CAISESSNYGYTF | TGTGCCATCAGTGAGTCGTCAAACTATGGCTACACCTTC
TRBJ1-2 | . | . | TRBV6-2/TRBV6-3 | CASSPRQSNGYTF | TGTGCCAGCAGTCCGCGGCAGTCTAATGGCTACACCTTC
TRBJ2-5 | . | many | TRBV11-3 | CASSLGVGRTATQYF | TGTGCCAGCAGCTTAGGGGTAGGTCGGACCGCGACCCAGTACTTC
TRBJ1-6 | . | . | TRBV10-3 | CAISWTAPYNSPLHF | TGTGCCATCAGCTGGACAGCACCCTATAATTCACCCCTCCACTTT
TRBJ1-1 | TRBD1 | . | TRBV11-2 | CASRPDRRGTAAFF | TGTGCCAGCAGACCGGACAGGCGGGGCACTGCAGCTTTCTTT
TRBJ1-1 | . | few | TRBV7-2 | CASSLASEGTEAFF | TGTGCCAGCAGCTTAGCCTCAGAGGGCACTGAAGCTTTCTTT
TRBJ2-2 | TRBD2 | . | TRBV7-2 | CANSLLASGRGTGELFF | TGTGCCAACAGCTTATTAGCTAGCGGGAGGGGCACCGGGGAGTTGTTTTTT
TRBJ2-5 | . | . | TRBV28 | CASSLVEGGRETQYF | TGTGCCAGCAGCTTAGTTGAAGGAGGGAGGGAGACCCAGTACTTC
TRBJ2-4 | TRBD1 | few | TRBV12-5 | CASGSGQGARAKNIQYF | TGTGCTAGTGGTTCGGGACAGGGGGCGCGGGCCAAAAACATTCAGTACTTC
TRBJ2-7 | . | many | TRBV20-1 | CSASARNEQYF | TGCAGTGCTAGCGCCAGGAACGAGCAGTACTTC
TRBJ2-5 | . | few | TRBV27 | CASRGRGEVETQYF | TGTGCCAGCAGGGGTCGCGGGGAGGTCGAGACCCAGTACTTC
TRBJ2-1 | . | many | TRBV11-3 | CASSGKGYREQFF | TGTGCCAGCAGCGGAAAGGGATATCGGGAGCAGTTCTTC
TRBJ2-7 | . | medium-sized | TRBV29-1 | CSVGVSGSYEQYF | TGCAGCGTTGGGGTTAGCGGATCCTACGAGCAGTACTTC
TRBJ1-2 | . | . | TRBV2 | CASSSLGVAYGYTF | TGTGCCAGCAGCTCTCTTGGGGTTGCCTATGGATACACCTTC
TRBJ2-7 | TRBD2 | . | TRBV7-2 | CASSGGLAGVQEQYF | TGTGCCAGCAGCGGGGGACTAGCGGGAGTGCAAGAGCAGTACTTC
TRBJ2-5 | TRBD2 | many | TRBV12-3/TRBV12-4 | CASSLATTSGQETQYF | TGTGCCAGCAGTTTAGCGACGACTAGCGGCCAAGAGACCCAGTACTTC
TRBJ1-5 | . | . | TRBV10-2 | CASSEGVGVSNQPQHF | TGCGCCAGCAGCGAAGGGGTAGGGGTGAGCAATCAGCCCCAGCATTTT